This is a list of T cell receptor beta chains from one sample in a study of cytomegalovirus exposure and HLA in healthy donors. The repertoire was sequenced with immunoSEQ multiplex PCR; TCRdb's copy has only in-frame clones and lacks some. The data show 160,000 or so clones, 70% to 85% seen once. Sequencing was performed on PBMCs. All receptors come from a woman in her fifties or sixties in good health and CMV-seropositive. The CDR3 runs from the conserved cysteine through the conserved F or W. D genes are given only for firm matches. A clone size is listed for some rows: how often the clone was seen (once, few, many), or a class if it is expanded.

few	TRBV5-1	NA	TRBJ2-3	CASSFPNPPLADTQYF	TGCGCCAGCAGCTTCCCTAACCCACCTCTCGCAGATACGCAGTATTTT
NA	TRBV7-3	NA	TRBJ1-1	CASSLGPLNTEAFF	TGTGCCAGCAGCTTAGGGCCCTTGAACACTGAAGCTTTCTTT
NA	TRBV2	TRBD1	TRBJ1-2	CASSETTGGLVGGYTF	TGTGCCAGCAGTGAAACGACAGGGGGTCTGGTTGGGGGCTACACCTTC
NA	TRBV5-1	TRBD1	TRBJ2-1	CASSRWTGDNEQFF	TGCGCCAGCAGCCGATGGACAGGGGACAATGAGCAGTTCTTC
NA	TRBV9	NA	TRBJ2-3	CASSVVRGDGTDTQYF	TGTGCCAGCAGCGTAGTCAGGGGAGACGGCACAGATACGCAGTATTTT
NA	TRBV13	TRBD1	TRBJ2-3	CASSPKTGGGTQYF	TGTGCCAGCAGCCCTAAGACAGGGGGCGGTACGCAGTATTTT
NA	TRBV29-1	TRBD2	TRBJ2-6	CSVGGGGANVLTF	TGCAGCGTTGGGGGGGGTGGGGCCAACGTCCTGACTTTC
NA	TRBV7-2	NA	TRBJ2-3	CASTLGGGLPDTQYF	TGTGCCAGCACCCTAGGGGGGGGCCTACCCGATACGCAGTATTTT
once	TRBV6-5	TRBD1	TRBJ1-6	CASSGQTGNNSPLHF	TGTGCCAGCAGTGGACAGACAGGGAATAATTCACCCCTCCACTTT
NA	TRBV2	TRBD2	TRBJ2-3	CASNRGGVRTDTQYF	TGTGCCAGCAATCGCGGGGGGGTACGGACAGATACGCAGTATTTT
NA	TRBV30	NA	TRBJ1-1	CAWSARRGNTEAFF	TGTGCCTGGAGTGCCCGTCGGGGGAACACTGAAGCTTTCTTT
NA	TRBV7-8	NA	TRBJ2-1	CASSPRDKDNEQFF	TGTGCCAGCAGCCCTCGGGACAAGGACAATGAGCAGTTCTTC
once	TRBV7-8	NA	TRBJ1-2	CASSSDRSNYGYTF	TGTGCCAGCAGTAGTGACAGGTCTAACTATGGCTACACCTTC
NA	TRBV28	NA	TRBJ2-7	CASSFTGYEQYF	TGTGCCAGCAGTTTTACTGGCTACGAGCAGTACTTC
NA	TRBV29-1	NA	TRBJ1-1	CSERRGDYTEAFF	TGCAGCGAGCGCAGGGGCGACTACACTGAAGCTTTCTTT
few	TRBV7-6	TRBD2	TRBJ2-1	CASSIMTSPNEQFF	TGTGCCAGCAGCATAATGACTAGCCCCAATGAGCAGTTCTTC
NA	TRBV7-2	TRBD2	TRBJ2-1	CASSTKAKTGTSGYNEQFF	TGTGCCAGCAGCACAAAAGCGAAAACCGGGACTAGCGGGTACAATGAGCAGTTCTTC
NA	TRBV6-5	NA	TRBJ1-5	CASSRTVDQPQHF	TGTGCCAGCAGTCGGACAGTGGATCAGCCCCAGCATTTT
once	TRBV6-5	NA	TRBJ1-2	CASSSDRAYGYTF	TGTGCCAGCAGTTCGGACAGAGCCTATGGCTACACCTTC
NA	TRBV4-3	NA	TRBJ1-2	CASSQDRFPGFGYTF	TGCGCCAGCAGCCAAGATCGGTTCCCCGGGTTCGGCTACACCTTC
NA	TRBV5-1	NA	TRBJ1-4	CASREGEKLFF	TGCGCCAGCAGAGAGGGTGAAAAACTGTTTTTT
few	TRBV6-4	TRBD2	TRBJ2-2	CASSDSERGLMVIAGGLRELFF	TGTGCCAGCAGTGACTCGGAAAGGGGGCTGATGGTGATAGCGGGGGGGCTCAGGGAGCTGTTTTTT
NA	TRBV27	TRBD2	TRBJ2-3	CASKGTSGGNTQYF	TGTGCCAGCAAAGGGACTAGCGGGGGGAATACGCAGTATTTT
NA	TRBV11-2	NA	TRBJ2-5	CASSLGASAQETQYF	TGTGCCAGCAGCTTAGGGGCTAGCGCTCAAGAGACCCAGTACTTC
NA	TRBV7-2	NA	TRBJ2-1	CASSLGAGPAYNEQFF	TGTGCCAGCAGCTTAGGGGCAGGGCCGGCCTACAATGAGCAGTTCTTC
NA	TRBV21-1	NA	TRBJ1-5	CASSKVEGASNQPQHF	TGTGCCAGCAGCAAAGTAGAGGGTGCGAGCAATCAGCCCCAGCATTTT
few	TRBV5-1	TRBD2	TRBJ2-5	CASSLAGGREETQYF	TGCGCCAGCTCCCTAGCGGGGGGACGTGAAGAGACCCAGTACTTC
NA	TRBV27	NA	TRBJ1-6	CASRSGRPASRTPLHF	TGTGCCAGCAGGAGCGGACGACCCGCTTCCAGGACACCCCTCCACTTT
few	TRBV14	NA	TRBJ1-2	CASSPWGGYGYTF	TGTGCCAGCAGTCCCTGGGGGGGATATGGCTACACCTTC
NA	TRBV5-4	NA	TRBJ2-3	CAAARGASDTQYF	TGTGCCGCCGCCCGGGGGGCGTCAGATACGCAGTATTTT
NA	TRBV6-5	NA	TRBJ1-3	CASSTRGRAGNTIYF	TGTGCCAGCAGTACCAGAGGGAGGGCTGGAAACACCATATATTTT
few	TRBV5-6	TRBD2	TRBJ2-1	CASSSGTSMYEQFF	TGTGCCAGCAGCTCCGGGACTAGCATGTATGAGCAGTTCTTC
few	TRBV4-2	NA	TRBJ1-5	CASSQQGSMEPQHF	TGTGCCAGCAGCCAACAAGGGAGTATGGAGCCCCAGCATTTT
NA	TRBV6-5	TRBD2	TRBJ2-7	CASSNGGGYEQYF	TGTGCCAGCAGTAACGGGGGGGGTTACGAGCAGTACTTC
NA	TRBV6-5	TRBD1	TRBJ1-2	CASSSGTVTPYGYTF	TGTGCCAGCAGTTCCGGGACAGTGACCCCCTATGGCTACACCTTC
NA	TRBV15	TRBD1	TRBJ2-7	CATSRDRVTHEQYF	TGTGCCACCAGCCGGGACAGGGTAACCCACGAGCAGTACTTC
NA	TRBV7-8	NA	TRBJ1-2	CASSLARDIPYGYTF	TGTGCCAGCAGCTTAGCGAGGGACATACCTTATGGCTACACCTTC
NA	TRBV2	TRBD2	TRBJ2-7	CASSASGVPTYEQYF	TGTGCCAGCAGTGCTAGCGGGGTCCCAACCTACGAGCAGTACTTC
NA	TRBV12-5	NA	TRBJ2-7	CASGLRPGGQPYEQYF	TGTGCTAGTGGTTTGAGGCCCGGGGGGCAACCCTACGAGCAGTACTTC
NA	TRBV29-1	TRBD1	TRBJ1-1	CSVDRTGDTEAFF	TGCAGCGTTGACCGGACAGGGGACACTGAAGCTTTCTTT
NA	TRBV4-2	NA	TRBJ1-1	CASSQASGVTEAFF	TGTGCCAGCAGCCAAGCGAGCGGAGTCACTGAAGCTTTCTTT
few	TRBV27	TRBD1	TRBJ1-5	CASSFSGTGYQPQHF	TGTGCCAGCAGTTTCTCCGGGACAGGGTATCAGCCCCAGCATTTT
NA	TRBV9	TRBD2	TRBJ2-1	CASSSRLAGVYNEQFF	TGTGCCAGCAGCTCCAGACTAGCGGGGGTCTACAATGAGCAGTTCTTC
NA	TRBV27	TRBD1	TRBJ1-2	CASSKDRVYGYTF	TGTGCCAGCTCTAAGGACAGGGTCTATGGCTACACCTTC
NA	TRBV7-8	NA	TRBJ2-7	CASSTAPRREQYF	TGTGCCAGCAGCACAGCTCCCCGGCGCGAGCAGTACTTC